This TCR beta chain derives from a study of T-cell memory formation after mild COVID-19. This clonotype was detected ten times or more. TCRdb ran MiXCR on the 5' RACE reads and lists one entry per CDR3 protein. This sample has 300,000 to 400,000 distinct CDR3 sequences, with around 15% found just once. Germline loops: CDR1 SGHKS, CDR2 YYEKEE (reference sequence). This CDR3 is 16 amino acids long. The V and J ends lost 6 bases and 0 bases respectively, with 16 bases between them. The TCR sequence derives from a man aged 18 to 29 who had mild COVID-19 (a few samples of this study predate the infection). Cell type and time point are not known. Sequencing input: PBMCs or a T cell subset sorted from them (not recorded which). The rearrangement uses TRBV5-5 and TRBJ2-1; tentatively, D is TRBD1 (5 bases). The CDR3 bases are TGTGCCAGCACCCCGCAAGGGGCCACCTCCTACAATGAGCAGTTCTTC. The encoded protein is CASTPQGATSYNEQFF.